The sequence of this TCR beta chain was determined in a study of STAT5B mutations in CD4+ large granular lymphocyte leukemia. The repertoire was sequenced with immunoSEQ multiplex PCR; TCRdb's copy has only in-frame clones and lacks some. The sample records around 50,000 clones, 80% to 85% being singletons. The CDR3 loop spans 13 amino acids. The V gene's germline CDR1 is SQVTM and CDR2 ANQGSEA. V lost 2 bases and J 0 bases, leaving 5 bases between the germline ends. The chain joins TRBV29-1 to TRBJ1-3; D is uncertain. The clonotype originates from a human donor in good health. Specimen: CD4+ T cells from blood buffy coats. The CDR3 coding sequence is TGCAGCGTTGAATTACACTCTGGAAACACCATATATTTT. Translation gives CSVELHSGNTIYF.